This T cell receptor beta chain was sequenced during a study of T cells after yellow fever vaccination. Points from the study as a whole: Post-booster reappearance was seen for most primary-vaccination clones (around 96% CD4, roughly 91% CD8). Compared with primary, the secondary response was weaker and peaked at day 5, not 15.

As concerns this clonotype: Its antigen is not identified.

Per the germline V gene, CDR1 is SGHVS and CDR2 is FQNEAQ. With 10 bases removed from V and 1 base from J, the gap between germline ends came to 13 bases. This CDR3 contains 13 residues. TCRdb passed the 5' RACE reads through MiXCR, listing each CDR3 protein once. The sample shows over 250,000 distinct CDR3 sequences, about 5.2% of them seen only once. The gene calls are TRBV7-8 and TRBJ1-1, with unresolved D. This specimen was CD4+ T cells sorted from PBMCs, taken on the day of the yellow fever booster vaccination. The TCR was taken from a man younger than 35 who received the YFV17D yellow fever vaccine. CDR3 in amino acids: CATHAGRNTEAFF. The CDR3 coding sequence is TGTGCCACCCACGCCGGGCGGAACACTGAAGCTTTCTTT.